The T cell receptor beta chain under discussion was sequenced for a study of CD8 T cells in Susac syndrome. Sequencing of TCR beta was carried out in blood CD8+ and CD4+ T cells. V was clipped by 6 bases and J by 0 bases, with 15 bases between them. CDR1 MNHEY and CDR2 SVGEGT come from the germline V gene. The CDR3 is made up of 16 amino acids. Reverse transcription of roughly 0.5 to 1 ug RNA was carried out with random hexamers. TCRdb re-called the immunoSEQ multiplex PCR reads through MiXCR, storing one row per CDR3 protein. Of around 300,000 distinct CDR3 sequences in the sample, roughly 90% were seen once.

Material: CD8+ T cells from PBMCs. The TCR sequence derives from a human donor with multiple sclerosis. The chain uses TRBV6-2 or TRBV6-3 and TRBJ1-5; a weak D match, TRBD1 (6 bases). The CDR3 loop is CASSLRDIISNQPQHF. CDR3 DNA sequence: TGTGCCAGCAGCCTCCGGGACATAATTAGCAATCAGCCCCAGCATTTT.